This T cell receptor beta chain was captured in a study of T cell responses to AZD1222 COVID-19 vaccine. Overall study findings and caveats: The sample set comprised mostly white British donors with more females, and clonal diversity was possibly underestimated. Spike regions recognized by vaccine-associated CD4 TCRs spanned the protein, led by 160-218 and 743-854.

The V end lost 7 bases, the J end lost 1 base, and 9 bases lay between the germline ends. The CDR3 extends over 13 amino acids. Germline-derived CDR1 and CDR2 are LGHNT and FRNRAP. Second-dose groups at about 4 or about 12 weeks were pooled. Sequenced by immunoSEQ multiplex PCR; TCRdb stores in-frame clones only, minus some. Found here are 150,000 or so clones, under 95% of them singletons; the top ten hold around 0.98%. As concerns this clone: Its antigen is not known.

The rearrangement links TRBV12-5 to TRBJ2-3, with a possible D match to TRBD2 (5 bases). This sequence was found in an adult who received the AZD1222 COVID-19 vaccine. Sequenced material: peripheral blood, taken 28 days after the second AZD1222 dose. CDR3 region: CASAMGGTDTQYF. The CDR3 DNA sequence: TGTGCTAGTGCTATGGGAGGCACAGATACGCAGTATTTT.